This TCR beta chain originates from a study of T-cell reconstitution after alpha-beta-depleted transplantation in children. Unique molecular identifiers featured in how the TCRbeta library was prepared. TCRdb re-derived calls from the PCR reads in MiXCR, one entry per CDR3 protein. Here the sample spans hundreds of thousands of distinct CDR3 sequences, around 16% being singletons. This material consisted of PBMCs, mostly from graft donor cells, taken 360 days after TCRalphabeta/CD19-depleted stem cell transplant. The receptor was isolated from a male patient aged 2-10 years who had a stem cell transplant for acute lymphoblastic leukemia, so the T cells may come from the graft donor.

This CDR3 reads CSGRQPNYGYTF. Written as DNA, the CDR3 is TGCAGTGGAAGACAGCCAAACTATGGCTACACCTTC. The chain couples TRBV20-1 to TRBJ1-2; tentative D call: TRBD1 (5 bases). CDR3 length: 12 residues. V was pared by 7 bases and J by 2 bases, with 11 bases between. Germline V CDR1 and CDR2: DFQATT, SNEGSKA (reference sequence).